Presented here are 8 T cell receptor beta chains from one specimen sequenced in a study of shared clonotypes between healthy human individuals. Some clones are missing from TCRdb's copy, which holds only in-frame ones; the method was immunoSEQ multiplex PCR. The table lists some 550,000 clones, roughly 97% of them singletons. The sequenced material came from naive CD4+ T cells sorted from blood. Sample subset: CD45RA+ positively selected. The receptors were gathered from a woman aged 25 to 39 in good health.

CDR3 region: CASSATWTSEYNEQFF. The CDR3 bases are TGTGCCAGCAGTGCCACCTGGACTAGCGAATACAATGAGCAGTTCTTC. V usage is TRBV6-4 and J usage is TRBJ2-1; 9 bases line up with TRBD2. With 4 bases clipped from V and 4 bases from J, the junction kept 8 bases outside the gene matches. The V gene's germline CDR1 is MRHNA and CDR2 SNTAGT. CDR3 length equals 16 residues.

This clone was seen only once. This chain links TRBV28 with TRBJ1-2, with TRBD1 matching over 7 bases. CDR1 MDHEN and CDR2 SYDVKM come from the germline V gene. CDR3 length equals 13 residues. Losses at the gene ends were 6 bases for V and 6 bases for J; bases not matched to a gene: 7. DNA for the CDR3: TGTGCCAGCAGCCTGGGACAGACGAATGGCTACACCTTC. Residues: CASSLGQTNGYTF.

This sequence joins TRBV11-1 and TRBJ2-7, with a tentative D call TRBD1 (5 bases). CDR1 is SGHAT and CDR2 is FQDESV in the germline V gene (reference sequence). The CDR3 extends over 13 amino acids. V shed 3 bases and J shed 3 bases, with 9 bases lying between them. The chain's CDR3 is CASSFGARYEQYF. The CDR3 DNA reads as TGTGCCAGCAGCTTTGGGGCCCGCTACGAGCAGTACTTC.

CDR3 DNA: TGTGCCAGTAGTATAGGGGGCGGTGTGTCGATTGGGAGCAATCAGCCCCAGCATTTT. Protein product: CASSIGGGVSIGSNQPQHF. The rearrangement joins TRBV19 to TRBJ1-5; D possibly corresponds to TRBD1 (5 bases). The V end lost 1 base, the J end lost 1 base, and 20 bases lay between the germline ends. CDR3 size: 19 residues. Germline CDR1 LNHDA, CDR2 SQIVND (reference sequence). Full variable domain (outside the CDR3, taken from reference TRBV19 and TRBJ1-5): DGGITQSPKYLFRKEGQNVTLSCEQNLNHDAMYWYRQDPGQGLRLIYYSQIVNDFQKGDIAEGYSVSREKKESFPLTVTSAQKNPTAFYLCASSIGGGVSIGSNQPQHFGDGTRLSIL.

The chain uses TRBV4-1 and TRBJ2-7; 7 bases are a match to TRBD2. This CDR3 is 15 amino acids long. Germline-derived CDR1 and CDR2 are MGHRA and YSYEKL. The V gene end was trimmed by 1 base and the J gene end by 6 bases; junction bases not matched to a gene: 9. The CDR3 DNA reads TGCGCCAGCAGCCAAGGGGGGGGGAGGGCCCCCGAGCAGTACTTC. Its protein is CASSQGGGRAPEQYF.

The chain couples TRBV10-3 to TRBJ1-1; D gene ambiguous. The V gene's germline CDR1 is ENHRY and CDR2 SYGVKD. This CDR3 region has 14 residues. Trimming took off 2 bases at V and 5 bases at J, with 12 bases between the two ends. The CDR3 nucleotides are TGTGCCATCAGTGAGGCACCCACGGGGACTGAAGCTTTCTTT. This translates into CAISEAPTGTEAFF.

This clone showed up just a few times. The rearrangement joins TRBV6-5 to TRBJ1-1; D ambiguous. CDR3 length equals 13 residues. Germline CDR1 and CDR2: MNHEY and SVGAGI. V was shortened by 6 bases and J by 0 bases, with 8 bases between the two germline ends. CDR3 bases: TGTGCCAGCAGAAACACGATGAACACTGAAGCTTTCTTT. Translated, it gives CASRNTMNTEAFF.

The chain joins TRBV10-3 to TRBJ2-5; D is perhaps TRBD2 (7 bases). Per the germline V gene, CDR1 is ENHRY and CDR2 is SYGVKD. V was pared by 4 bases and J by 5 bases, with 14 bases between. This CDR3 comprises 14 residues. The CDR3 reads CAISAGGAWETQYF. The CDR3 region has the DNA TGTGCCATCAGTGCTGGGGGGGCGTGGGAGACCCAGTACTTC.